The rows below give T cell receptor beta chains drawn from one sample of a study of graft-versus-host responses after intestinal transplantation. Clones were sequenced by immunoSEQ multiplex PCR, and TCRdb holds only the in-frame ones, with some missing. The sample holds just under 90,000 clones, around 86% seen once. No cognate antigen is known for these TCRs. The sequencing used unstimulated CD8+ T cells sorted from spleen or lymph node cells, collected before intestinal transplant. Receptors were obtained from a human donor who received an intestinal transplant. Both conserved end residues are part of each CDR3. Fields, in order: V gene, J gene, clone size, D gene, CDR3 protein, CDR3 DNA. A D gene is named only where the DNA matches it firmly. Not every row has a clone size; where given, it reads once, few, many or a size class.

>TRBV6-1|TRBJ2-3|once|-
CASSRDNTDTQYF
TGTGCCAGCAGCCGGGACAACACAGATACGCAGTATTTT
>TRBV7-9|TRBJ2-7|-|-
CASSPRGYEQYF
TGTGCCAGCAGTCCTAGGGGCTACGAGCAGTACTTC
>TRBV10-1|TRBJ2-2|-|-
CASSEGAGELFF
TGCGCCAGCAGTGAGGGGGCCGGGGAGCTGTTTTTT
>TRBV5-1|TRBJ1-2|-|-
CASSLQDNYGYTF
TGCGCCAGCAGCTTACAGGATAACTATGGCTACACCTTC
>TRBV6-6|TRBJ2-7|-|TRBD1
CASSRGTGTYEQYF
TGTGCCAGCAGCAGAGGGACAGGGACCTACGAGCAGTACTTC
>TRBV13|TRBJ1-1|-|-
CASSLLQMNTEAFF
TGTGCCAGCAGCTTATTACAGATGAACACTGAAGCTTTCTTT
>TRBV27|TRBJ1-4|-|-
CASSLSQVLCEKLFF
TGTGCCAGCAGTTTATCACAGGTCTTGTGCGAAAAACTGTTTTTT
>TRBV4-1|TRBJ2-5|-|-
CASSQGGTGETQYF
TGCGCCAGCAGCCAGGGGGGCACAGGGGAGACCCAGTACTTC
>TRBV7-9|TRBJ1-4|-|TRBD1
CASSPPGQGYNEKLFF
TGTGCCAGCAGCCCCCCAGGACAGGGCTACAATGAAAAACTGTTTTTT
>TRBV2|TRBJ2-7|once|TRBD1
CASRPPPGQGPYEQYF
TGTGCCAGCAGACCTCCTCCGGGACAGGGCCCTTACGAGCAGTACTTC
>TRBV9|TRBJ2-7|once|-
CASSAGPAGSYEQYF
TGTGCCAGCAGCGCCGGCCCCGCGGGGTCCTACGAGCAGTACTTC
>TRBV6-6|TRBJ2-3|once|-
CASSYVGATDTQYF
TGTGCCAGCAGTTACGTAGGAGCAACAGATACGCAGTATTTT
>TRBV6-1|TRBJ2-5|-|-
CASSQNQETQYF
TGTGCCAGCAGCCAGAACCAAGAGACCCAGTACTTC
>TRBV7-6|TRBJ1-1|once|-
CASSLGQQNTEAFF
TGTGCCAGCAGCTTAGGACAGCAAAACACTGAAGCTTTCTTT
>TRBV5-1|TRBJ1-2|-|-
CASSLFRYGYTF
TGCGCCAGCAGCTTGTTTCGCTATGGCTACACCTTC
>TRBV10-3|TRBJ1-1|-|-
CAISESILDWQVVSEAFF
TGTGCCATCAGTGAGTCGATTTTGGATTGGCAGGTCGTCTCTGAAGCTTTCTTT
>TRBV5-6|TRBJ2-3|-|TRBD1
CASSTLTGTGFTDTQYF
TGTGCCAGCAGCACATTAACCGGGACAGGTTTCACAGATACGCAGTATTTT
>TRBV4-1|TRBJ2-2|once|-
CASSRNAGNTGELFF
TGCGCCAGCAGCCGGAACGCGGGGAACACCGGGGAGCTGTTTTTT